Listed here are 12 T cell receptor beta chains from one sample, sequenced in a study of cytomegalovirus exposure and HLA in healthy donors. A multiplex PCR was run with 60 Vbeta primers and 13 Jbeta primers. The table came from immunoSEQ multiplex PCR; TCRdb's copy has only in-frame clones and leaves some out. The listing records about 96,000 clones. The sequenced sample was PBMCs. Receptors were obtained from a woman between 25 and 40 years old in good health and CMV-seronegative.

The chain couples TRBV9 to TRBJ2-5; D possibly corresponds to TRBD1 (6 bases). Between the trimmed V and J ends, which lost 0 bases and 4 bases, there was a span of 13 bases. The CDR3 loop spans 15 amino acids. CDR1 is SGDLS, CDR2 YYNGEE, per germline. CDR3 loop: CASSVGVQGRETQYF. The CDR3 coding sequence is TGTGCCAGCAGCGTAGGCGTCCAGGGGAGAGAGACCCAGTACTTC.

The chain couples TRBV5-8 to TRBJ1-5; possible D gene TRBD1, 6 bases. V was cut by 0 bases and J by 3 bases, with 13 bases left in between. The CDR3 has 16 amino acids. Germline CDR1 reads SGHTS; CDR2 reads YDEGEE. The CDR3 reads CASSLETGSPNQPQHF. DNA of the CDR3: TGTGCCAGCAGCTTGGAAACAGGGAGTCCCAATCAGCCCCAGCATTTT.

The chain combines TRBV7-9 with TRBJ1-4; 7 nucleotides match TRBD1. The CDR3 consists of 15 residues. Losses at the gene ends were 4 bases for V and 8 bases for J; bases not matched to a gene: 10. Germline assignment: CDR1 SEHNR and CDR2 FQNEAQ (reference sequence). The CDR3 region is CASSSRDRIWEKLFF. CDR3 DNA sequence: TGTGCCAGCAGCTCGCGGGACAGAATATGGGAAAAACTGTTTTTT.

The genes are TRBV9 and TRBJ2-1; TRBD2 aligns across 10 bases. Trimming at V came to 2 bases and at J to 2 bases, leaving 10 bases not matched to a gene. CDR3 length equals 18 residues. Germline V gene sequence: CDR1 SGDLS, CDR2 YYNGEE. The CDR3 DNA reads TGTGCCAGCAGCGTGGCATGGGGTAGCGGGAGGACCTACAATGAGCAGTTCTTC. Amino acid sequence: CASSVAWGSGRTYNEQFF.

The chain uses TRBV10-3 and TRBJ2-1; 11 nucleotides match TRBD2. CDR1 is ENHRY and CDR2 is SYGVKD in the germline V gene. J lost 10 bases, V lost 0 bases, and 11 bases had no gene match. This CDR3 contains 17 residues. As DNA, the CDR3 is TGTGCCATCAGTGAGTCTGGTAGCGGGAGGGGAAAGGGAGAGCAGTTCTTC. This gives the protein CAISESGSGRGKGEQFF.

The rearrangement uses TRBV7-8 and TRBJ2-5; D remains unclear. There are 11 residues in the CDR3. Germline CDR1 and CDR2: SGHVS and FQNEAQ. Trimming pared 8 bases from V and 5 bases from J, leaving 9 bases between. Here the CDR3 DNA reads TGTGCCAGCGGCCTTTCGGAGACCCAGTACTTC. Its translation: CASGLSETQYF.

CDR3 region: CASSVNPGGPASGANVLTF. The CDR3 nucleotides read TGTGCCAGCAGCGTAAACCCCGGGGGGCCGGCCTCTGGGGCCAACGTCCTGACTTTC. The chain couples TRBV9 to TRBJ2-6; D possibly corresponds to TRBD2 (7 bases). CDR3 length: 19 residues. V lost 1 base to trimming and J lost 0 bases, with 17 bases between them. Germline CDR1 SGDLS, CDR2 YYNGEE.

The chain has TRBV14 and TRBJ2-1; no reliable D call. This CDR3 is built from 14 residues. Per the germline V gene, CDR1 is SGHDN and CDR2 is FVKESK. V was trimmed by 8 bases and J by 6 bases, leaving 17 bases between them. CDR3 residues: CASSPVQVGNEQFF. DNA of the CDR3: TGTGCCAGCTCCCCGGTCCAGGTGGGCAATGAGCAGTTCTTC.

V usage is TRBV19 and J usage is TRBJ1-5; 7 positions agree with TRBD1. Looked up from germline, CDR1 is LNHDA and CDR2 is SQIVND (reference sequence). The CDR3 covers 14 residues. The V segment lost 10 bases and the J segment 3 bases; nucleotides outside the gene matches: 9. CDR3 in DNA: TGTGCCACCAAAAACAGGGGTCCCAATCAGCCCCAGCATTTT. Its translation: CATKNRGPNQPQHF.

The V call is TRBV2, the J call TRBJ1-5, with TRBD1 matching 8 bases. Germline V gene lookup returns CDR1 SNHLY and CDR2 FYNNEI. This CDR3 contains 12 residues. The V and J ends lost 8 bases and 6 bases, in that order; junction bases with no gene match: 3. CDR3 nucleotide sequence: TGTGCCAGCGGCGACAGGGGTCAGCCCCAGCATTTT. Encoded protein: CASGDRGQPQHF.

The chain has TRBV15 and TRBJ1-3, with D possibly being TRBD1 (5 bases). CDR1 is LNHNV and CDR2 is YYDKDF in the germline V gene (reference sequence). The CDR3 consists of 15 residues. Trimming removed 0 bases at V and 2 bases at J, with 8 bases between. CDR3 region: CATSRDAGTGNTIYF. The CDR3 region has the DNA TGTGCCACCAGCAGAGACGCAGGGACTGGAAACACCATATATTTT.

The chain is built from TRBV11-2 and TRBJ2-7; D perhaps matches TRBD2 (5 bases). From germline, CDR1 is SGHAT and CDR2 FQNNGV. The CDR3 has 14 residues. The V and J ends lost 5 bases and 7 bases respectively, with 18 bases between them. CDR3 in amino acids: CASSPSRLGEEQYF. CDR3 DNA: TGTGCCAGCAGCCCGTCTCGCCTCGGGGAAGAGCAGTACTTC. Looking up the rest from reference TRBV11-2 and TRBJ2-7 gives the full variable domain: EAGVAQSPRYKIIEKRQSVAFWCNPISGHATLYWYQQILGQGPKLLIQFQNNGVVDDSQLPKDRFSAERLKGVDSTLKIQPAKLEDSAVYLCASSPSRLGEEQYFGPGTRLTVT.